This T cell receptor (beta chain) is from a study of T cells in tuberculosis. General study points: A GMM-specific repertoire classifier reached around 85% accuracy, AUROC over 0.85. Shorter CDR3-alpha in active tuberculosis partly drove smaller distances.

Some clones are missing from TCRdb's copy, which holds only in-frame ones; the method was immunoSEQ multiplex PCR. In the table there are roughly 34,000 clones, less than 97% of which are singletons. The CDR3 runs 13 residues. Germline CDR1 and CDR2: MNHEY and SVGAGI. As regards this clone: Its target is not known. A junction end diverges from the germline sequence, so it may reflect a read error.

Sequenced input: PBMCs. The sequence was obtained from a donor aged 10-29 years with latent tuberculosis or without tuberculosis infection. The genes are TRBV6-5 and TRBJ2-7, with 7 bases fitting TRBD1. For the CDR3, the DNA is TGTGCCAGCACCGGGACAGCCTCCCACGAGCAGTACTTC. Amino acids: CASTGTASHEQYF.